This T cell receptor beta chain was identified in a study of blood T cell repertoires in COVID-19. Background on the study: Material from acute and convalescent COVID-19 was sourced from the United States, Italy and Spain.

Method: immunoSEQ multiplex PCR; TCRdb's copy keeps in-frame clones and lacks some. In the table there are about 200,000 clones, roughly 80% of which are singletons. The ends lost 1 base at V and 2 bases at J; junction bases unmatched: 2. The germline CDR1 and CDR2 sequences are SGHNT and YYREEE (reference sequence). CDR3 length: 15 amino acids. Sequenced input: peripheral blood. The V call is TRBV5-4, the J call TRBJ2-5; 10 nucleotides agree with TRBD2. The receptor comes from a woman in her 40s with COVID-19, enrolled during active disease. CDR3 region: CASSLQRGGQETQYF. The CDR3 nucleotides read TGTGCCAGCAGCTTGCAGCGGGGGGGACAAGAGACCCAGTACTTC.